The T cell receptor beta chain under discussion was sequenced for a study of T cell responses to AZD1222 COVID-19 vaccine. TCRdb keeps only in-frame clones here, not all; method: immunoSEQ multiplex PCR. This sample has roughly 140,000 clones, with approximately 87% found just once. Germline CDR1 is SGDLS and CDR2 is YYNGEE. The CDR3 is 15 residues long. With V trimmed by 4 bases and J by 8 bases, 10 bases remained unmatched. Findings and caveats of the study: Only after the peak T cell response were repertoires sampled. Elevations in Spike-specific TCR breadth and depth followed administration of two AZD1222 doses.

Notes on this clone: The antigen remains undetermined.

V is TRBV9 and J is TRBJ1-4, with TRBD1 matching 8 bases. This specimen consisted of peripheral blood, obtained 28 days after the second AZD1222 dose. This clonotype originated in an adult who received the AZD1222 COVID-19 vaccine. This CDR3 is CASSLGLGQGEKLFF. As DNA, the CDR3 is TGTGCCAGCAGCCTCGGCCTCGGACAGGGAGAAAAACTGTTTTTT.